A selection of T cell receptor beta chains follows, all from one sample in a study of blood T cells in healthy people across ages. TCRdb reanalysed the 5' RACE reads using MiXCR and keeps one entry per CDR3 protein. The top ten hold roughly 2.1% of the sample, which has about 1.8 million distinct CDR3 sequences, less than 50% seen once. Source material: blood. The origin of the receptors is a middle-aged woman in good health. Both conserved end residues are part of each CDR3. Each record gives: V gene, J gene, clone size, D gene, CDR3 DNA, CDR3 protein. D genes are given only for firm matches. Clone size is stated in some rows and not others, as once, few, many or a class when expanded.

V gene: TRBV28; J gene: TRBJ2-7; clone size: NA; D gene: NA; CDR3 DNA: TGTGCCAGCAGCCCCCGGGTAGCGGCCTCCTACGAGCAGTACTTC; CDR3 protein: CASSPRVAASYEQYF
V gene: TRBV10-3; J gene: TRBJ2-7; clone size: NA; D gene: TRBD1; CDR3 DNA: TGTGCCATCAGTGAGGGCCTTGGACAGGGGGGGGATGCGAGTCTCCAGCGATCGCCCTACGAGCAGTACTTC; CDR3 protein: CAISEGLGQGGDASLQRSPYEQYF
V gene: TRBV7-2; J gene: TRBJ2-1; clone size: NA; D gene: TRBD2; CDR3 DNA: TGTGCCAGCAGCGGCGGAAGGGAGGGCTCCTACAATGAGCAGTTCTTC; CDR3 protein: CASSGGREGSYNEQFF
V gene: TRBV6-6; J gene: TRBJ2-1; clone size: few; D gene: NA; CDR3 DNA: TGTGCCAGCAGTTATTTACATGAGCAGTTCTTC; CDR3 protein: CASSYLHEQFF
V gene: TRBV10-3; J gene: TRBJ2-1; clone size: NA; D gene: TRBD2; CDR3 DNA: TGTGCCATCAGTGACGGGACTAGCGGGGAGAAGGGGGAGCAGTTCTTC; CDR3 protein: CAISDGTSGEKGEQFF
V gene: TRBV14; J gene: TRBJ1-1; clone size: NA; D gene: NA; CDR3 DNA: TGTGCCAGCACCGCCCAGGCCGGCACTGAAGCTTTCTTT; CDR3 protein: CASTAQAGTEAFF
V gene: TRBV28; J gene: TRBJ1-2; clone size: few; D gene: NA; CDR3 DNA: TGTGCCAGCAGTTCCCCGACGGGGCCCTATGGCTACACCTTC; CDR3 protein: CASSSPTGPYGYTF
V gene: TRBV5-5; J gene: TRBJ1-2; clone size: NA; D gene: NA; CDR3 DNA: TGTGCCAGCAGCTTTTCCAGGAACGAGGGCTATGGCTACACCTTC; CDR3 protein: CASSFSRNEGYGYTF
V gene: TRBV29-1; J gene: TRBJ2-1; clone size: NA; D gene: NA; CDR3 DNA: TGCAGCGTTGTTTATTCTGGCCAGTTCTTC; CDR3 protein: CSVVYSGQFF
V gene: TRBV27; J gene: TRBJ2-3; clone size: NA; D gene: TRBD1; CDR3 DNA: TGTGCCAGCAGTCCCCAAACGACAGGGATCACAGATACGCAGTATTTT; CDR3 protein: CASSPQTTGITDTQYF
V gene: TRBV5-6; J gene: TRBJ1-2; clone size: NA; D gene: NA; CDR3 DNA: TGTGCCAGCAGCTCACCGGGTCGGGATTCCCCTTATGGCTACACCTTC; CDR3 protein: CASSSPGRDSPYGYTF
V gene: TRBV7-2; J gene: TRBJ2-6; clone size: many; D gene: NA; CDR3 DNA: TGTGCCAGCAGCTTAGTTGGGCCTGGGGCCAACGTCCTGACTTTC; CDR3 protein: CASSLVGPGANVLTF
V gene: TRBV7-3; J gene: TRBJ2-1; clone size: NA; D gene: TRBD1; CDR3 DNA: TGTGCCAGCAGCTTAATGACAGGGCACAGGTTCTTC; CDR3 protein: CASSLMTGHRFF
V gene: TRBV4-3; J gene: TRBJ2-7; clone size: few; D gene: NA; CDR3 DNA: TGCGCCAGCAGCCATCAAGAGGCGGGGGCGAACGAGCAGTACTTC; CDR3 protein: CASSHQEAGANEQYF
V gene: TRBV12-3/TRBV12-4; J gene: TRBJ2-1; clone size: once; D gene: NA; CDR3 DNA: TGTGCCAGCAGTTTATGGGGGAGCTTCTCCTACAATGAGCAGTTCTTC; CDR3 protein: CASSLWGSFSYNEQFF
V gene: TRBV12-3/TRBV12-4; J gene: TRBJ2-7; clone size: few; D gene: TRBD1; CDR3 DNA: TGTGCCAGCAGTTACTCCCGGACAGGGGGAATATACGAGCAGTACTTC; CDR3 protein: CASSYSRTGGIYEQYF
V gene: TRBV13; J gene: TRBJ1-6; clone size: NA; D gene: NA; CDR3 DNA: TGTGCCAGCAGCTTCCTAACCCCCTATAATTCACCCCTCCACTTT; CDR3 protein: CASSFLTPYNSPLHF
V gene: TRBV7-9; J gene: TRBJ1-1; clone size: few; D gene: NA; CDR3 DNA: TGTGCCAGCAGCTTAGTGATCAGGGGTGAAGCTTTCTTT; CDR3 protein: CASSLVIRGEAFF
V gene: TRBV19; J gene: TRBJ2-1; clone size: NA; D gene: TRBD1; CDR3 DNA: TGTGCCAGTACCCGGGGACAGGGTGTCAATGAGCAGTTCTTC; CDR3 protein: CASTRGQGVNEQFF
V gene: TRBV20-1; J gene: TRBJ2-7; clone size: NA; D gene: NA; CDR3 DNA: TGCAGTGCTCGTTCCTCAGGGTTCTACGAGCAGTACTTC; CDR3 protein: CSARSSGFYEQYF
V gene: TRBV28; J gene: TRBJ2-1; clone size: few; D gene: TRBD2; CDR3 DNA: TGTGCCAGCAGATTCGGGACGGGGGGGTCATACAATGAGCAGTTCTTC; CDR3 protein: CASRFGTGGSYNEQFF
V gene: TRBV11-2; J gene: TRBJ2-6; clone size: NA; D gene: NA; CDR3 DNA: TGTGCCAGAAGCAACACTGGGGCCAACGTCCTGACTTTC; CDR3 protein: CARSNTGANVLTF
V gene: TRBV4-3; J gene: TRBJ2-7; clone size: NA; D gene: NA; CDR3 DNA: TGCGCCAGCAGACAAGGGGTCAGGGCCCCCTACGAGCAGTACTTC; CDR3 protein: CASRQGVRAPYEQYF
V gene: TRBV20-1; J gene: TRBJ1-2; clone size: NA; D gene: NA; CDR3 DNA: TGCAGTGCTAGAGAAGCCCTGATGAATGGCTACACCTTC; CDR3 protein: CSAREALMNGYTF
V gene: TRBV18; J gene: TRBJ2-5; clone size: NA; D gene: NA; CDR3 DNA: TGTGCCAGCTCAGACGGCATGGTTCGCCAAGAGACCCAGTACTTC; CDR3 protein: CASSDGMVRQETQYF
V gene: TRBV6-2/TRBV6-3; J gene: TRBJ2-4; clone size: few; D gene: TRBD1; CDR3 DNA: TGTGCCAGCAGTGGAACTCAGGGGACAGGGGGATACCAAGCCAAAAACATTCAGTACTTC; CDR3 protein: CASSGTQGTGGYQAKNIQYF